These T cell receptor beta chains were read from a single sample in a study of T-cell memory formation after mild COVID-19. TCRdb recomputed calls from the 5' RACE reads with MiXCR, one row per CDR3 protein. Of some 270,000 distinct CDR3 sequences listed, just over 15% were seen once; the top ten hold 2.1%. Sequencing was done on a sample of PBMCs or a T cell subset sorted from them (not recorded which). All receptors derive from an adult woman who had mild COVID-19 (a few samples of this study predate the infection). Cell type and time point are not known. CDR3s leave out the opening cysteine and the closing phenylalanine or tryptophan. Part of the rows lack a size; the others show once, few, many or a class for expanded clones.

TRBJ2-2 - TRBV4-2 ASSRDGASNTGELF
TRBJ1-2 - TRBV30 ACPGAANYGYT
TRBJ2-6 - TRBV12-3/TRBV12-4 ASTLWRTSTISGANVLT
TRBJ1-2 few TRBV6-5 ASSYSRLGGANYGYT
TRBJ1-1 - TRBV18 ASSLSTTRNRGSTEAF
TRBJ2-6 - TRBV6-2/TRBV6-3 AGSKSGANVLT
TRBJ1-1 - TRBV29-1 SVAKGLNTEAF
TRBJ1-2 few TRBV9 ASSVGPGGYGYT
TRBJ2-5 - TRBV7-2 ASSLRARGETQY
TRBJ2-7 - TRBV19 ASSRRDSPQY
TRBJ1-2 few TRBV25-1 ASSEGQGGYGYT
TRBJ1-1 - TRBV7-8 ASSLFRTKNGNTEAF
TRBJ1-1 few TRBV6-5 ASSYSINTEAF
TRBJ1-5 - TRBV2 ASSVLAGNQPQH
TRBJ1-1 few TRBV7-2 ASSFWTGSPSTEAF
TRBJ2-7 - TRBV6-1 ASSERIESSYEQY
TRBJ2-3 few TRBV7-9 ASSLDGLAGADTQY
TRBJ2-3 - TRBV24-1 ATSDSGARHTQY
TRBJ2-1 - TRBV18 ASSPPGLARFNEQF
TRBJ2-3 - TRBV7-3 ASSQTSGTDTQY
TRBJ1-2 few TRBV7-9 ASSPKPPNYGYT
TRBJ2-5 once TRBV6-1 ASSELAGLQETQY
TRBJ1-6 - TRBV7-2 ASSLASGGGSPLH
TRBJ2-5 - TRBV4-1 ASSQADRAGGQETQY
TRBJ1-1 - TRBV5-1 ASSSLLNTEAF
TRBJ2-1 - TRBV6-2/TRBV6-3 ASSYSRTSGIYNEQF
TRBJ2-2 few TRBV24-1 ATSVQQGPGELF
TRBJ2-5 - TRBV7-8 ASSFGGGGETQY
TRBJ2-3 few TRBV4-2 ASSWTSGSTDTQY
TRBJ2-7 - TRBV6-1 ASTLGGLTYEQY
TRBJ2-7 - TRBV7-9 ASSPRFVEQY
TRBJ2-6 - TRBV5-1 ASGASGANVLT
TRBJ2-1 few TRBV5-6 ASSNELLYNEQF
TRBJ2-7 - TRBV11-2 ASSWGQGSSYEQY
TRBJ1-1 many TRBV5-1 ASSVLGPTNTEAF
TRBJ2-1 few TRBV12-3/TRBV12-4 ASSSGTLQGHEQF